This T cell receptor (beta chain) was observed in a study of blood T cell repertoires in COVID-19. Using immunoSEQ multiplex PCR, the repertoire was profiled, and TCRdb retains in-frame clones only, with some absent. This table has around 12,000 clones, about nine tenths appearing once. Germline assignment: CDR1 SGHTA and CDR2 FQGNSA. With 1 base removed from V and 0 bases from J, the gap between germline ends came to 12 bases. This CDR3 has 16 amino acids. This TCR came from a human donor in a cohort sampled during active COVID-19. The sample comprised peripheral blood. The rearrangement uses TRBV7-2 and TRBJ1-1, with D perhaps TRBD1 (5 bases). The CDR3 nucleotides read TGTGCCAGCAGCTTAGATTCGGGGGGAATGAACACTGAAGCTTTCTTT. This translates into CASSLDSGGMNTEAFF.